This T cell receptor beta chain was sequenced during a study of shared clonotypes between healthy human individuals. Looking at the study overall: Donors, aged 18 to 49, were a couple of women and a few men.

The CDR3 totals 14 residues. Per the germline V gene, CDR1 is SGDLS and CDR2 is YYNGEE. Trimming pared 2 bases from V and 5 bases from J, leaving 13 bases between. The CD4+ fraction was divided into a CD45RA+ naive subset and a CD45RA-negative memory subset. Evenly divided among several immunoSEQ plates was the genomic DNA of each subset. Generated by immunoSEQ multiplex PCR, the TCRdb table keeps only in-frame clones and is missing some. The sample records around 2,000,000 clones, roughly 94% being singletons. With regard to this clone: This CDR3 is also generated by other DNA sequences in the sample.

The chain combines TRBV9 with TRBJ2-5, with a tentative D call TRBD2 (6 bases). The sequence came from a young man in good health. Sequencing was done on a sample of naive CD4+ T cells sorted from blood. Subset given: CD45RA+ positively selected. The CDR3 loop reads CASSVEGAGETQYF. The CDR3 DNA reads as TGTGCCAGCAGCGTGGAGGGCGCAGGGGAGACCCAGTACTTC.